This T cell receptor beta chain was identified during a study of T cell repertoires in cytomegalovirus infection. TCRdb used MiXCR to reprocess the reads, holding one entry per CDR3 protein. In the table there are under 850,000 distinct CDR3 sequences, about 40% of which are singletons. Germline CDR1 is DFQATT and CDR2 is SNEGSKA (reference sequence). This CDR3 contains 14 residues. V shed 0 bases and J shed 1 base, with 9 bases lying between them. The sequencing input was PBMCs. This clonotype originated in a human donor in good health (CMV status not recorded). Some clones in this sample may be carry-over from other donors' samples. The chain links TRBV20-1 to TRBJ1-1; no reliable D call. The CDR3 nucleotides read TGCAGTGCTAGAGAGGGCACCCGGAACACTGAAGCTTTCTTT. This sequence encodes CSAREGTRNTEAFF.